This T cell receptor beta chain was observed in a study of high-grade serous ovarian cancer treatment subgroups. Germline assignment: CDR1 GTSNPN and CDR2 SVGIG (reference sequence). V was trimmed by 4 bases and J by 0 bases, leaving 7 bases between them. The CDR3 is 13 residues long. Clones were read by immunoSEQ multiplex PCR, and TCRdb kept only the in-frame ones, dropping some. The sample holds 7,500 to 8,500 clones, more than 60% seen once. Tumor samples were taken before definitive surgery or chemotherapy. Sequenced: tumor tissue. This sequence originates from a human donor with high-grade serous ovarian cancer. The gene calls are TRBV30 and TRBJ2-1; D unresolved. The CDR3 sequence: CAWTSDSYNEQFF. DNA of the CDR3: TGTGCCTGGACTTCCGACTCCTACAATGAGCAGTTCTTC.